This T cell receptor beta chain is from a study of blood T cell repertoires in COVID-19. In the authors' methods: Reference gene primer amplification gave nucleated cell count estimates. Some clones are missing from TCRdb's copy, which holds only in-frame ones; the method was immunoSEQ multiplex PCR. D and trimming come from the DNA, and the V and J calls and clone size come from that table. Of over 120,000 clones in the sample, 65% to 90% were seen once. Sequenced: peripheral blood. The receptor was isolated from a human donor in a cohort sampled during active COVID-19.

This chain's CDR3 is CASSLPTLAVGDYEQYF. The CDR3, as DNA: TGTGCCAGCAGTTTACCCACACTAGCGGTCGGGGACTACGAGCAGTACTTC. The gene calls are TRBV28 and TRBJ2-7; TRBD2 aligns across 8 bases. Looked up from germline, CDR1 is MDHEN and CDR2 is SYDVKM. Trimming removed 2 bases from V and 3 bases from J; junction bases left unmatched: 12. The CDR3 is made up of 17 amino acids.